This TCR beta chain derives from a study of T cell changes during pregnancy in multiple sclerosis. TCRdb's table, derived via immunoSEQ multiplex PCR, lists solely in-frame clones and lacks some. This sample has about 40,000 clones; 94% occur once, and the top ten carry under 0.4%. The V and J ends lost 2 bases and 4 bases, in that order; junction bases with no gene match: 5. CDR3 length equals 16 residues. Germline V gives CDR1 SGHVS, CDR2 FNYEAQ. The sample was CD4+ T cells from peripheral blood mononuclear cells, taken after pregnancy. This receptor was identified in a female donor with multiple sclerosis, enrolled in a pregnancy study. The V gene is TRBV7-6, the J gene TRBJ2-2, with 9 positions matching TRBD1. The CDR3 here is CASSLLSTGGTGELFF. The DNA for the CDR3 is TGTGCCAGCAGCTTACTCTCGACAGGGGGCACCGGGGAGCTGTTTTTT.